Sequencing of this TCR beta chain was carried out in a study of shared clonotypes between healthy human individuals (dated by TCRdb to 2020 to 2021). Regarding the study in general: The cohort comprised two women and a few men aged 18 to 49 years. For each donor, CD4 naive and CD4 memory were each run on three plates, CD8 naive on two plates, and CD8 memory on one plate. Blood TCR repertoires of about 5 healthy adults were deeply sequenced to estimate repertoire size and the extent of clonotype sharing between individuals. Different laboratories and diverse techniques were used to prepare libraries and sequence TCR repertoires, to increase sequencing depth and limit assay-specific biases. Each donor's leukapheresis produced roughly between roughly 0.85 and 9 billion PBMCs. The full study reports these points: Sampling was restricted to blood, and TCR repertoires in tissue are likely to differ from TCR repertoires in blood. Across four donors, around 5.4% of naive CD4, roughly 3.5% of naive CD8, 2.3% of memory CD4, and under 0.45% of memory CD8 clonotypes were shared. Even with the large sequencing depth, rarefaction of the sorted-subset datasets indicated that sequencing was incomplete. Because the study included only a small number of donors, the genetic and exposure-history diversity represented was limited. Compared with non-shared clonotypes, clonotypes shared by all four sorted-subset donors had higher generation probabilities. Estimated clonotype richness was generally larger for naive than for memory subsets. Pairwise subsampling indicated that sequencing depth was expected to affect the degree of clonotype sharing among donors.

Healthy HIV-negative adults with no recently reported acute infections or vaccinations were included as donors. All donors were Caucasian adults living in Nashville, Tennessee, USA. CD4+ T cells were enriched by magnetic negative selection, after which naive cells were positively selected on CD45RA and the negative fraction was taken as the memory subset. Blood was collected by leukapheresis, and PBMCs were isolated by Ficoll-Histopaque density gradient centrifugation and then cryopreserved in liquid nitrogen vapor phase. Analytical flow cytometry was used to check the purity and quantity of each magnetically sorted T cell population. Genomic DNA was isolated from every sorted fraction and measured by UV absorbance on a Nanodrop 2000c. Using the deep immunoSEQ assay, TCR CDR3 regions were amplified from genomic DNA by multiplex PCR. Genomic DNA extracted from each cell subset was distributed evenly over all wells of several immunoSEQ 96-well plates, and each plate served as one replicate. For sorted subsets, about 210 ng of genomic DNA, equivalent to around 31,000 T cell genomes, went into each replicate PCR. The purified libraries were quantified using a Qubit 3.0 fluorometer, sized with a Bioanalyzer 2100, and then quantified again using the KAPA Library Quantification kit. Each immunoSEQ 96-well plate was sequenced on its own single-read 150-cycle Illumina NextSeq 550 flow cell. The authors' analysis ran thus. Because the immunoSEQ output included only junctional sequences and no quality scores, the filtering could not be the same as the filtering used for full-length reads. To assign V/J genes and CDR3, sequences were annotated against IMGT germline references using PyIR, a Python wrapper for IgBLAST v1.9. Any read was removed if the V/J assignment was weak (E-value above 1e-6), the CDR3 was missing, or the read contained stop codons, out-of-frame junctions, or ambiguous translated residues. V3J clonotypes were defined as sequences sharing an identical inferred V gene, J gene, and CDR3 amino acid sequence. Percentage overlap between repertoires was computed as shared unique clonotypes divided by the size of the smaller repertoire. Richness of each repertoire was evaluated using RTK rarefaction, the Chao1 estimator, and Recon v2.1 estimates of unobserved clonotypes. For all TCRbeta clonotypes obtained by the gDNA method from several donors, generation probabilities were computed with OLGA. In its TCRdb copy, this immuneACCESS table keeps in-frame sequences only and misses some clones. Where compared with another copy, unresolved V genes explain less than half of these, and the others have no known cause. That table is the source of V, J and clone size, and D and trimming were worked out from the DNA. This sample comprises nearly 1,000,000 clones, approximately 80% of them detected only once. The ten largest make up about 1.5% of the sample.

The CDR3 measures 12 amino acids from cysteine to phenylalanine. CDR3 DNA only is kept here, 36 bases in frame from base 1. The CDR1 and CDR2 encoded by the germline V gene (reference sequence) are WNHNN and SYGVQD. V is cut by 2 bases and J by 7 bases, and the space between the germline ends is 9 bases. Notes on this clone: This clone's antigen is unknown. Per-base quality was not reported, and no clone a single base away is much larger than it.

The sample comprised memory CD4+ T cells sorted from blood. The cell subset or site label for this specimen denotes: CD45RA-negative fraction. This TCR derives from a man aged 18 to 29 in good health. In this chain, TRBV10-1 is recombined with TRBJ2-7, with the identity of the D gene unclear. The CDR3 region reads CASSESSAEQYF. In nucleotides, the sequence is TGCGCCAGCAGTGAGAGCTCCGCGGAGCAGTACTTC.